Shown below are 25 T cell receptor beta chains from a single sample sequenced in a study of blood T cell repertoires in COVID-19. Sequencing was performed with immunoSEQ multiplex PCR; in TCRdb, only in-frame clones are kept and a portion is missing. The sample shows about 270,000 clones, around 82% of them seen only once. The sample was peripheral blood. These receptors were taken from a woman younger than 30 with acute or convalescent COVID-19.

This chain's CDR3 is CAWMARGRGTEAFF. CDR3 nucleotides: TGTGCCTGGATGGCTCGTGGTCGGGGCACTGAAGCTTTCTTT. The chain carries TRBV30 and TRBJ1-1; D unclear. V was pared by 4 bases and J by 4 bases, with 16 bases between. The CDR3 runs 14 residues. Germline CDR1 is GTSNPN and CDR2 is SVGIG (reference sequence).

This clone was recorded a few times. V is TRBV28 and J is TRBJ1-1; D possibly corresponds to TRBD1 (5 bases). Looked up from germline, CDR1 is MDHEN and CDR2 is SYDVKM. Trimming pared 2 bases from V and 0 bases from J, leaving 10 bases between. The CDR3 sequence is 15 residues long. The CDR3 loop reads CASSLGGGMNTEAFF. CDR3 nucleotide sequence: TGTGCCAGCAGTTTAGGGGGAGGGATGAACACTGAAGCTTTCTTT.

CDR3 region: CASSQAVAGQYEQYF. CDR3 sequence (DNA): TGCGCCAGCAGCCAAGCCGTAGCGGGACAGTACGAGCAGTACTTC. The V gene is TRBV4-3, the J gene TRBJ2-7, with D tentatively TRBD2 (8 bases). Germline CDR1 and CDR2: LGHNA and YSLEER. Trimming pared 1 base from V and 4 bases from J, leaving 14 bases between. The CDR3 totals 15 residues.

V gene TRBV4-1 combines with J gene TRBJ2-7, with D perhaps matching TRBD2 (6 bases). The CDR3 has 15 amino acids. Germline lookup yields CDR1 MGHRA and CDR2 YSYEKL. Trimming removed 0 bases at V and 5 bases at J, with 14 bases between. The CDR3 DNA follows: TGCGCCAGCAGCCAAGAGATTCGGCCGGGGGACGAGCAGTACTTC. The encoded protein is CASSQEIRPGDEQYF.

The rearrangement joins TRBV7-8 to TRBJ2-7, with a tentative D call TRBD2 (6 bases). This CDR3 region has 16 residues. From germline, CDR1 is SGHVS and CDR2 FQNEAQ. Trimming cost V 5 bases and J 4 bases, with 21 bases left between them. CDR3 coding DNA: TGTGCCAGCAGCCTTATAGCGGACCAAGGTTGGTACGAGCAGTACTTC. It translates to CASSLIADQGWYEQYF. Full variable domain (remainder filled in from reference TRBV7-8 and TRBJ2-7): GAGVSQSPRYKVAKRGQDVALRCDPISGHVSLFWYQQALGQGPEFLTYFQNEAQLDKSGLPSDRFFAERPEGSVSTLKIQRTQQEDSAVYLCASSLIADQGWYEQYFGPGTRLTVT.

V is TRBV24-1 and J is TRBJ1-4; D is unclear. V shed 4 bases and J shed 7 bases, with 6 bases lying between them. Germline CDR1 is KGHDR and CDR2 is SFDVKD. There are 12 residues in the CDR3. CDR3 region: CATSEEGEKLFF. The DNA of the CDR3 is TGTGCCACCAGTGAGGAGGGTGAAAAACTGTTTTTT.

The rearrangement links TRBV30 to TRBJ2-7; perhaps TRBD2 as D (6 bases). This CDR3 region has 13 residues. Trimming left V 0 bases short and J 5 bases short, with 11 bases between. CDR1 is GTSNPN and CDR2 is SVGIG in the germline V gene (reference sequence). CDR3 DNA sequence: TGTGCCTGGAGTGTTCCCGGGAGAGACGAGCAGTACTTC. Its translation is CAWSVPGRDEQYF. The variable domain in full, with the rest retrieved from reference TRBV30 and TRBJ2-7, is SQTIHQWPATLVQPVGSPLSLECTVEGTSNPNLYWYRQAAGRGLQLLFYSVGIGQISSEVPQNLSASRPQDRQFILSSKKLLLSDSGFYLCAWSVPGRDEQYFGPGTRLTVT.

This clone showed up just a few times. V is TRBV4-3 and J is TRBJ2-1; 12 bases line up with TRBD2. Germline CDR1 reads LGHNA; CDR2 reads YSLEER. The CDR3 has 16 amino acids. The V segment lost 3 bases and the J segment 4 bases; nucleotides outside the gene matches: 4. This CDR3 is CASSHPGTSGYNEQFF. The CDR3 coding sequence is TGCGCCAGCAGCCACCCCGGGACTAGCGGGTACAATGAGCAGTTCTTC.

V usage is TRBV12-3 or TRBV12-4 and J usage is TRBJ2-1; 7 bases fit TRBD2. With V trimmed by 3 bases and J by 12 bases, 8 bases remained unmatched. The CDR3 has 13 residues. CDR3 coding DNA: TGTGCCAGCAGTTTTGCGGGAGAGTTAAGGCAGTTCTTC. Its translation: CASSFAGELRQFF.

The chain links TRBV7-2 to TRBJ2-7; D may be TRBD2 (6 bases). With 5 bases removed from V and 3 bases from J, the gap between germline ends came to 14 bases. The CDR3 contains 14 residues. The V gene's germline CDR1 is SGHTA and CDR2 FQGNSA. The CDR3 DNA sequence: TGTGCCAGCAGCCCAAACAGGAGGGTCTACGAGCAGTACTTC. Translated: CASSPNRRVYEQYF.

This chain uses TRBV27 with TRBJ2-5; D is unclear. From germline, CDR1 is MNHEY and CDR2 SMNVEV (reference sequence). V lost 3 bases to trimming and J lost 5 bases, with 19 bases between them. The CDR3 loop spans 16 amino acids. CDR3 DNA: TGTGCCAGCAGTTTGATATGGTCGGAGAGGCTCGAGACCCAGTACTTC. It yields the protein CASSLIWSERLETQYF.

The V gene is TRBV7-8, the J gene TRBJ2-7; 8 bases are a match to TRBD1. Germline values: CDR1 SGHVS, CDR2 FQNEAQ. CDR3 length: 13 residues. The V gene end was trimmed by 5 bases and the J gene end by 5 bases; junction bases not matched to a gene: 5. For the CDR3, the DNA is TGTGCCAGCAGCGCGACAGGGGCCCACGAGCAGTACTTC. Translation gives CASSATGAHEQYF.

Written as DNA, the CDR3 is TGTGCCAGCAGTGAAAGGAATTTGGCTAGCGGGAGGTCTGGGGCCAACGTCCTGACTTTC. This translates into CASSERNLASGRSGANVLTF. This chain connects TRBV2 to TRBJ2-6; 11 bases align to TRBD2. The CDR3 spans 20 residues. J lost 1 base, V lost 2 bases, and 10 bases had no gene match. The germline V gene has CDR1 SNHLY and CDR2 FYNNEI.

The chain couples TRBV7-2 to TRBJ2-7, with TRBD2 matching 11 bases. V was clipped by 2 bases and J by 4 bases; unmatched bases: 7. CDR1 is SGHTA and CDR2 is FQGNSA in the germline V gene. This CDR3 is built from 16 residues. This CDR3 is CASSLSPTSGNYEQYF. DNA of the CDR3: TGTGCCAGCAGCTTATCCCCGACTAGCGGGAATTACGAGCAGTACTTC.

The chain couples TRBV18 to TRBJ2-2; 10 nucleotides line up with TRBD1. CDR1 and CDR2 from the germline V gene are KGHSH and LQKENI. The CDR3 totals 16 residues. The ends lost 6 bases at V and 4 bases at J; junction bases unmatched: 8. DNA of the CDR3: TGTGCCAGCTCCCCTTTCGACAGGGGGCGCACCGGGGAGCTGTTTTTT. Amino acids: CASSPFDRGRTGELFF.

The chain combines TRBV9 with TRBJ1-1, with D possibly TRBD1 on 5 matching bases. This CDR3 is 14 amino acids long. Trimming pared 0 bases from V and 6 bases from J, leaving 12 bases between. Per the germline V gene, CDR1 is SGDLS and CDR2 is YYNGEE. The DNA of the CDR3 is TGTGCCAGCAGCGTAGGGGGCGATTGGGCTGAAGCTTTCTTT. It codes for CASSVGGDWAEAFF.

The chain carries TRBV5-6 and TRBJ1-5, with D tentatively TRBD1 (6 bases). The CDR3 spans 14 residues. Germline CDR1 and CDR2: SGHDT and YYEEEE. Trimming took 4 bases from V and 6 from J, leaving 14 bases between them. CDR3 amino acids: CASSTQQGSQPQHF. As DNA, the CDR3 is TGTGCCAGCAGCACACAACAGGGTTCTCAGCCCCAGCATTTT.

This chain uses TRBV6-6 with TRBJ1-2; D perhaps matches TRBD1 (6 bases). Germline V gene lookup returns CDR1 MNHNY and CDR2 SVGAGI (reference sequence). The ends were cut back, 4 bases at V and 8 bases at J, with 14 bases in the middle. The CDR3 extends over 13 amino acids. The CDR3 sequence: CASSFPGGEGYTF. The CDR3 DNA reads as TGTGCCAGCAGTTTTCCGGGGGGCGAGGGCTACACCTTC.

This chain links TRBV11-2 with TRBJ1-5, with TRBD1 matching over 12 bases. CDR1 and CDR2 from the germline V gene are SGHAT and FQNNGV. V trimming: 4 bases; J trimming: 9 bases; junction bases outside the gene matches: 7. This CDR3 comprises 15 residues. CDR3 sequence: CASSSVGQGARPQHF. The CDR3 DNA is TGTGCCAGCAGCTCGGTGGGACAGGGGGCTAGGCCCCAGCATTTT.

This sequence joins TRBV5-1 and TRBJ2-1; 7 bases are a match to TRBD2. The J segment lost 6 bases and the V segment lost 0 bases, leaving 6 bases of the junction unmatched. There are 15 residues in the CDR3. Germline V lookup: CDR1 SGHRS, CDR2 YFSETQ. CDR3 sequence reads: CASSLVAGTTNEQFF. CDR3 coding DNA: TGCGCCAGCAGCTTGGTCGCCGGGACTACCAATGAGCAGTTCTTC.

The V gene is TRBV3-1 (or the pseudogene TRBV3-2), the J gene TRBJ2-3, with 11 nucleotides matching TRBD2. CDR1 LGHDT and CDR2 YNNKEL come from the germline V gene (reference sequence). Trimming took 5 bases from V and 4 from J; bases not matched to a gene: 17. The CDR3 has 19 residues. The CDR3 loop reads CASSKKFQSTSGGPDTQYF. CDR3 nucleotide sequence: TGTGCCAGCAGCAAAAAGTTCCAATCCACTAGCGGGGGACCAGATACGCAGTATTTT.

The V gene is TRBV7-6, the J gene TRBJ2-1, with 7 bases fitting TRBD2. The germline V gene has CDR1 SGHVS and CDR2 FNYEAQ. This CDR3 is built from 15 residues. The ends lost 5 bases at V and 0 bases at J; junction bases unmatched: 4. The CDR3 sequence is CASSPGTTSYNEQFF. The CDR3 DNA is TGTGCCAGCAGCCCGGGGACTACCTCCTACAATGAGCAGTTCTTC. The whole variable domain, filled in from reference TRBV7-6 and TRBJ2-1, reads GAGVSQSPRYKVTKRGQDVALRCDPISGHVSLYWYRQALGQGPEFLTYFNYEAQQDKSGLPNDRFSAERPEGSISTLTIQRTEQRDSAMYRCASSPGTTSYNEQFFGPGTRLTVL.

CDR3 nucleotide sequence: TGTGCCAGCAGCTTAGTAGGTAGCGGGGTAGATGAGCAGTTCTTC. It encodes CASSLVGSGVDEQFF. The gene calls are TRBV7-2 and TRBJ2-1, with 8 bases matching TRBD2. Germline V lookup: CDR1 SGHTA, CDR2 FQGNSA. The junction had 7 bases not matched to a gene; V was cut back by 1 base and J by 8 bases. The CDR3 consists of 15 residues.

The rearrangement links TRBV5-5 to TRBJ2-7; 8 positions match TRBD1. Germline loops: CDR1 SGHKS, CDR2 YYEKEE (reference sequence). J gave up 6 bases and V 0 bases, and 11 bases lay outside the gene matches. The length of the CDR3 is 16 residues. The DNA of the CDR3 is TGTGCCAGCAGCTTGGACCCCTATGACAGGGGAGGCGAGCAGTACTTC. This translates into CASSLDPYDRGGEQYF.

V usage is TRBV6-2 or TRBV6-3 and J usage is TRBJ2-1; weak D call: TRBD1 (6 bases). Germline lookup yields CDR1 MNHEY and CDR2 SVGEGT. V was cut by 0 bases and J by 9 bases, with 12 bases left in between. The CDR3 runs to 14 residues. The CDR3 region is CASSYSIGGGEQFF. The DNA for the CDR3 is TGTGCCAGCAGTTACTCGATTGGGGGCGGTGAGCAGTTCTTC.